In its sample, the clone carrying this T cell receptor beta chain was seen once. This specimen belongs to a study of blood T cell repertoires in COVID-19. Study details: COVID-19 samples collected from the United States, Italy and Spain covered acute and convalescent phases. PBMCs, B-cell-depleted T cells, or T cells provided the cDNA or gDNA that made up the material.

Original processing notes: Estimation of nucleated cell counts was performed using reference gene primer amplification. Repertoires were generated with immunoSEQ multiplex PCR, while TCRdb's copy carries only in-frame clones and drops some. The V and J calls and the clone size are those of that table, but D and trimming were determined from the DNA. Of about 81,000 clones in the sample, about nine tenths were seen once. V was clipped by 6 bases and J by 0 bases, with 6 bases between them. The CDR3 totals 14 residues. In germline, CDR1 is SGHTA, CDR2 FQGNSA. The material sequenced was peripheral blood. This sequence joins TRBV7-2 and TRBJ2-6; D not resolved. The sequence derives from a man in his 70s with active or convalescent COVID-19. The CDR3 DNA reads TGTGCCAGCAGTATTAGCTCTGGGGCCAACGTCCTGACTTTC. This codes for CASSISSGANVLTF. Drawing the rest from reference TRBV7-2 and TRBJ2-6, the complete variable domain is GAGVSQSPSNKVTEKGKDVELRCDPISGHTALYWYRQSLGQGLEFLIYFQGNSAPDKSGLPSDRFSAERTGGSVSTLTIQRTQQEDSAVYLCASSISSGANVLTFGAGSRLTVL.